These 20 T cell receptor beta chains were sequenced from one sample in a study of blood T cell repertoires in COVID-19. Sequencing used immunoSEQ multiplex PCR; TCRdb keeps in-frame clones, though not all of them. The sample contains about 210,000 clones, 80% to 85% of which appear only once. The material sequenced was PBMCs or T cells enriched from blood (not recorded which). Every receptor here comes from a woman aged 50 to 60 with acute COVID-19.

This rearrangement joins TRBV7-2 to TRBJ1-6, with 7 bases aligning to TRBD1. The trim removed 2 bases at V and 6 bases at J, leaving 4 bases unmatched. This CDR3 spans 15 amino acids. Germline V gene sequence: CDR1 SGHTA, CDR2 FQGNSA. DNA for the CDR3: TGTGCCAGCAGCTTATCGACAGGGAGTAATTCACCCCTCCACTTT. Its protein product is CASSLSTGSNSPLHF.

This clone was recorded a few times. The chain couples TRBV15 to TRBJ2-2, with 7 bases identical to TRBD1. V gave up 0 bases and J gave up 7 bases; unmatched junction bases: 8. CDR3 size: 16 residues. Germline CDR1 is LNHNV and CDR2 is YYDKDF (reference sequence). CDR3: CATSRDQTGTVGELFF. CDR3 nucleotides: TGTGCCACCAGCAGAGATCAGACAGGGACGGTCGGGGAGCTGTTTTTT.

This rearrangement joins TRBV11-3 to TRBJ2-7; TRBD1 agrees at 7 bases. The CDR3 is made up of 15 amino acids. The ends lost 4 bases at V and 2 bases at J; junction bases unmatched: 8. CDR1 is SGHNT and CDR2 is YENEEA in the germline V gene. In DNA form, the CDR3 reads TGTGCCAGCAGCTCGCCCGGGACAGCCACCTACGAGCAGTACTTC. It is translated as CASSSPGTATYEQYF.

This chain uses TRBV7-6 with TRBJ2-6; a weak D match, TRBD1 (6 bases). The length of the CDR3 is 17 residues. CDR1 is SGHVS and CDR2 is FNYEAQ in the germline V gene. The ends were cut back, 5 bases at V and 2 bases at J, with 16 bases in the middle. The CDR3 nucleotides are TGTGCCAGCAGCCAGGGGACACCTCGTACTGGGGCCAACGTCCTGACTTTC. Its protein product is CASSQGTPRTGANVLTF.

V usage is TRBV28 and J usage is TRBJ1-2, with 9 positions matching TRBD1. The CDR3 is 14 amino acids. Trimming removed 6 bases from V and 4 bases from J; junction bases left unmatched: 6. Germline values: CDR1 MDHEN, CDR2 SYDVKM. The CDR3 region has the DNA TGTGCCAGCAGGCTGGACAGGGGACCCTATGGCTACACCTTC. Translation: CASRLDRGPYGYTF.

The chain has TRBV7-8 and TRBJ2-7; D not resolved. The CDR3 extends over 16 amino acids. Germline assignment: CDR1 SGHVS and CDR2 FQNEAQ. The V end was cut by 4 bases, the J end by 6 bases, with 22 bases between. CDR3 in DNA: TGTGCCAGCAGCTCTTCCGGGTCCTCGGCAGTACTCGAGCAGTACTTC. Protein sequence: CASSSSGSSAVLEQYF. The variable domain in full, with the rest retrieved from reference TRBV7-8 and TRBJ2-7, is GAGVSQSPRYKVAKRGQDVALRCDPISGHVSLFWYQQALGQGPEFLTYFQNEAQLDKSGLPSDRFFAERPEGSVSTLKIQRTQQEDSAVYLCASSSSGSSAVLEQYFGPGTRLTVT.

V gene TRBV3-1 (or the pseudogene TRBV3-2) combines with J gene TRBJ2-7, with 7 bases fitting TRBD1. CDR1 and CDR2 from the germline V gene are LGHDT and YNNKEL (reference sequence). V was pared by 1 base and J by 2 bases, with 14 bases of the junction left unmatched. The length of the CDR3 is 18 residues. The CDR3 here is CASSQGDPGTELTYEQYF. CDR3 bases: TGTGCCAGCAGCCAAGGGGATCCTGGGACAGAACTTACCTACGAGCAGTACTTC.

V and J are TRBV9 and TRBJ2-2; D perhaps matches TRBD2 (7 bases). CDR1 and CDR2 (germline): SGDLS, YYNGEE. The CDR3 has 17 residues. Trimming stripped 3 bases from V and 6 bases from J, with 21 bases between. The CDR3 DNA is TGTGCCAGCAGCGCGAACCCACAGGGAGGGAAGGCCGGGGAGCTGTTTTTT. It codes for CASSANPQGGKAGELFF.

V is TRBV19 and J is TRBJ2-2, with 8 bases that match TRBD2. Germline values: CDR1 LNHDA, CDR2 SQIVND (reference sequence). This CDR3 spans 17 amino acids. After removal of 5 bases from V and 1 base from J, the junction contained 9 bases not matched to a gene. The CDR3 sequence: CASSSYSGGLNTGELFF. The CDR3 bases are TGTGCCAGTAGTTCGTACAGCGGGGGTCTGAACACCGGGGAGCTGTTTTTT.

The J gene is TRBJ1-1, the V gene TRBV28; 7 bases fit TRBD1. This CDR3 region has 12 residues. The germline V gene encodes CDR1 MDHEN and CDR2 SYDVKM. V was pared by 2 bases and J by 11 bases, with 5 bases of the junction left unmatched. CDR3 DNA: TGTGCCAGCAGTTTACAGGGGGTTGAGGCTTTCTTT. Translation gives CASSLQGVEAFF.

This clone was seen a handful of times. The V and J genes are TRBV7-9 and TRBJ1-2; 8 nucleotides align to TRBD1. This CDR3 is built from 14 residues. The ends lost 4 bases at V and 5 bases at J; junction bases unmatched: 6. The germline V gene has CDR1 SEHNR and CDR2 FQNEAQ (reference sequence). The CDR3 is CASSSTGDGYGYTF. In DNA, the CDR3 is TGTGCCAGCAGCTCGACAGGGGATGGGTATGGCTACACCTTC.

This clone was counted ten times or more. The V gene is TRBV2, the J gene TRBJ1-2; unclear D gene. Trimming stripped 3 bases from V and 4 bases from J, with 12 bases between. In germline, CDR1 is SNHLY, CDR2 FYNNEI. This CDR3 region has 14 residues. CDR3 sequence (DNA): TGTGCCAGCAGTGACTGGGCCTTGGGCTATGGCTACACCTTC. Its translation is CASSDWALGYGYTF.

The V gene is TRBV18, the J gene TRBJ2-5; unclear D gene. The germline V gene has CDR1 KGHSH and CDR2 LQKENI. The ends were cut back, 3 bases at V and 2 bases at J, with 7 bases in the middle. The CDR3 is 13 residues long. CDR3 loop: CASSPLTQETQYF. The CDR3 coding sequence is TGTGCCAGCTCACCGTTGACACAAGAGACCCAGTACTTC.

The chain recombines TRBV7-8 with TRBJ2-7; 9 bases align to TRBD1. Germline loops: CDR1 SGHVS, CDR2 FQNEAQ. CDR3 length: 15 amino acids. The J segment lost 4 bases and the V segment lost 6 bases, leaving 10 bases of the junction unmatched. The CDR3 spells CASSLTGGLGYEQYF. Written as DNA, the CDR3 is TGTGCCAGCAGTCTTACAGGGGGCCTAGGGTACGAGCAGTACTTC. Combining the CDR3 with reference TRBV7-8 and TRBJ2-7 gives the whole variable domain GAGVSQSPRYKVAKRGQDVALRCDPISGHVSLFWYQQALGQGPEFLTYFQNEAQLDKSGLPSDRFFAERPEGSVSTLKIQRTQQEDSAVYLCASSLTGGLGYEQYFGPGTRLTVT.

Here the CDR3 reads CASSQGRGYNEQYF. The DNA of the CDR3 is TGTGCCAGCAGTCAGGGACGGGGGTACAACGAGCAGTACTTC. The rearrangement links TRBV6-5 to TRBJ2-7; D may be TRBD2 (6 bases). Germline CDR1 and CDR2: MNHEY and SVGAGI. Trimming shortened V by 5 bases and J by 5 bases, and 16 bases separated the two germline ends. The CDR3 spans 14 residues.

The J gene is TRBJ1-5, the V gene TRBV6-5; the D gene is possibly TRBD1 (6 bases). Per germline, CDR1 MNHEY and CDR2 SVGAGI. The CDR3 loop spans 16 amino acids. The ends were cut back, 4 bases at V and 1 base at J, with 14 bases in the middle. CDR3 residues: CASSSNRVASNQPQHF. The CDR3 DNA sequence: TGTGCCAGCAGTTCTAACAGGGTAGCGAGCAATCAGCCCCAGCATTTT.

The J gene is TRBJ1-2, the V gene TRBV6-5; D may be TRBD1 (5 bases). Germline CDR1 and CDR2: MNHEY and SVGAGI. The CDR3 sequence is 15 residues long. With 0 bases removed from V and 8 bases from J, the gap between germline ends came to 16 bases. The CDR3 loop is CASSYSIAQARGYTF. CDR3 nucleotides: TGTGCCAGCAGTTACTCGATTGCACAGGCTCGCGGCTACACCTTC.

The rearrangement joins TRBV18 to TRBJ1-6, with 8 bases aligning to TRBD1. Germline V gene sequence: CDR1 KGHSH, CDR2 LQKENI. V gave up 6 bases and J gave up 5 bases; unmatched junction bases: 9. The CDR3 is 16 amino acids. The CDR3 sequence: CASSAGTGQDNSPLHF. CDR3 nucleotides: TGTGCCAGCTCGGCGGGAACGGGACAGGATAATTCACCCCTCCACTTT.

V and J are TRBV6-1 and TRBJ1-2; 9 positions agree with TRBD1. In germline, CDR1 is MNHNS, CDR2 SASEGT. The junction had 12 bases not matched to a gene; V was cut back by 2 bases and J by 8 bases. The CDR3 spans 16 residues. Here the CDR3 DNA reads TGTGCCAGCAGTGAACGACCCGGGACAGGGCAAATCGGCTACACCTTC. The encoded protein is CASSERPGTGQIGYTF.

In its sample, this clone was seen a few times. CDR3: CASSLGTGSGANVLTF. CDR3 DNA: TGTGCCAGCAGCTTAGGGACAGGGTCTGGGGCCAACGTCCTGACTTTC. V gene TRBV7-9 combines with J gene TRBJ2-6, with 8 bases matching TRBD1. Germline-derived CDR1 and CDR2 are SEHNR and FQNEAQ (reference sequence). The junction had 0 bases not matched to a gene; V was cut back by 1 base and J by 1 base. The length of the CDR3 is 16 residues. Full variable domain (rest looked up from reference TRBV7-9 and TRBJ2-6): DTGVSQNPRHKITKRGQNVTFRCDPISEHNRLYWYRQTLGQGPEFLTYFQNEAQLEKSRLLSDRFSAERPKGSFSTLEIQRTEQGDSAMYLCASSLGTGSGANVLTFGAGSRLTVL.